The clone carrying this T cell receptor (beta chain) came up a few times. Its antigen is unknown. Sampling of alopecia areata patients yielded lesional scalp punch biopsies as well as peripheral blood. The researchers isolated CD4+ and CD8+ T cells from PBMCs by sorting. It was cDNA, reverse transcribed from extracted RNA, that served as the sequencing template. Repertoires were generated with immunoSEQ multiplex PCR, while TCRdb's copy carries only in-frame clones and drops some. The table has roughly 130,000 clones, roughly three fifths seen once; the top ten hold 4.5% to 5.5%. This entry is derived from a study of CD8+ T cells in alopecia areata. Study-wide findings and caveats: Mice showed clearer TCR sharing than patients did, a gap that was possibly HLA-related.

The TCR comes from a human donor with alopecia areata. The sequencing used CD4+ T cells sorted from blood, collected at week 0.

The CDR3 loop is CASSSQGPPNYGYTF. The CDR3 DNA reads as TGTGCCAGCAGTTCACAGGGGCCACCTAACTATGGCTACACCTTC. The genes are TRBV6-5 and TRBJ1-2; 7 bases are a match to TRBD1. The V segment lost 4 bases and the J segment 0 bases; nucleotides outside the gene matches: 5. The CDR3 sequence is 15 residues long. Germline V gene lookup returns CDR1 MNHEY and CDR2 SVGAGI.